The next 16 T cell receptor beta chains were all read from a single sample in a study of blood T cell repertoires in COVID-19. Libraries were prepared by immunoSEQ multiplex PCR; TCRdb keeps only in-frame clonotypes and omits some of them. The sample contains roughly 250,000 clones, 80% to 90% of which appear only once. The sequencing input was PBMCs or T cells enriched from blood (not recorded which). These receptors originate from a woman younger than 30 who had recovered from COVID-19.

This clone was observed many times. The rearrangement uses TRBV5-5 and TRBJ1-1; 7 bases agree with TRBD1. The CDR3 runs 15 residues. In germline, CDR1 is SGHKS, CDR2 YYEKEE (reference sequence). After removal of 3 bases from V and 6 bases from J, the junction contained 11 bases not matched to a gene. The DNA of the CDR3 is TGTGCCAGCAGCTCCCAGGCAGGGGGGATAGCTGAAGCTTTCTTT. Its translation: CASSSQAGGIAEAFF.

The chain uses TRBV9 and TRBJ2-5, with 8 nucleotides matching TRBD1. The V gene's germline CDR1 is SGDLS and CDR2 YYNGEE. The CDR3 is 17 amino acids. The V gene end was trimmed by 0 bases and the J gene end by 5 bases; junction bases not matched to a gene: 12. The CDR3 region has the DNA TGTGCCAGCAGCGTAGAAGCAGGGGGCGCTGGCTTGGAGACCCAGTACTTC. Amino acid sequence: CASSVEAGGAGLETQYF.

The V call is TRBV3-1 (or the pseudogene TRBV3-2), the J call TRBJ1-2, with 10 bases lining up with TRBD1. The trim removed 1 base at V and 4 bases at J, leaving 12 bases unmatched. The V gene's germline CDR1 is LGHDT and CDR2 YNNKEL (reference sequence). The CDR3 totals 18 residues. This chain's CDR3 is CASSQGVFPGQGIYGYTF. The CDR3 DNA sequence: TGTGCCAGCAGCCAAGGGGTCTTTCCGGGACAGGGGATCTATGGCTACACCTTC.

For the CDR3, the DNA is TGTGCCAGCAGCCCAGGGGAACAAAGAGGGCAGTACTTC. Protein product: CASSPGEQRGQYF. The chain joins TRBV2 to TRBJ2-7, with D possibly being TRBD1 (6 bases). The CDR3 covers 13 residues. V was clipped by 6 bases and J by 9 bases, with 18 bases between them. Germline lookup yields CDR1 SNHLY and CDR2 FYNNEI.

This chain joins TRBV7-8 and TRBJ1-2, with no clear D. V was pared by 1 base and J by 8 bases, with 14 bases between. The CDR3 is 14 residues long. Germline-derived CDR1 and CDR2 are SGHVS and FQNEAQ. The CDR3 loop is CASSLEARRVGYTF. CDR3 DNA: TGTGCCAGCAGCTTAGAAGCGAGACGTGTGGGCTACACCTTC.

This chain's CDR3 is CASSPPAGLNTEAFF. As DNA, the CDR3 is TGTGCCAGCTCACCACCGGCGGGATTGAACACTGAAGCTTTCTTT. The V gene is TRBV18, the J gene TRBJ1-1; D is ambiguous. The CDR3 consists of 15 residues. V was cut by 0 bases and J by 0 bases, with 8 bases left in between. Germline-derived CDR1 and CDR2 are KGHSH and LQKENI.

The chain joins TRBV12-5 to TRBJ1-3; no firm D call. Trimming removed 1 base at V and 0 bases at J, with 10 bases between. Germline-derived CDR1 and CDR2 are LGHNT and FRNRAP. The CDR3 covers 16 residues. Here the CDR3 reads CASGLDPLSSGNTIYF. CDR3 coding DNA: TGTGCTAGTGGTTTGGACCCATTGAGCTCTGGAAACACCATATATTTT.

This clone appeared once. The chain couples TRBV7-2 to TRBJ2-2; TRBD2 matches 13 bases. The CDR3 is 18 residues long. Germline V lookup: CDR1 SGHTA, CDR2 FQGNSA. V dropped 4 bases and J dropped 2; count of bases not matched to a gene: 7. The CDR3 loop reads CASSSRTSGGPNTGELFF. In DNA form, the CDR3 reads TGTGCCAGCAGCTCCCGGACTAGCGGGGGTCCTAACACCGGGGAGCTGTTTTTT.

V usage is TRBV4-2 and J usage is TRBJ2-7; 8 bases fit TRBD2. The germline V gene has CDR1 LGHNA and CDR2 YNFKEQ. The CDR3 is made up of 17 amino acids. V lost 1 base to trimming and J lost 3 bases; unmatched junction nucleotides: 11. The CDR3 DNA reads as TGTGCCAGCAGCCAAGGAAATCAACTAGCGGCTAACTACGAGCAGTACTTC. It is translated as CASSQGNQLAANYEQYF.

The chain uses TRBV30 and TRBJ1-3; 7 nucleotides match TRBD1. V was pared by 5 bases and J by 0 bases, with 4 bases of the junction left unmatched. The CDR3 consists of 14 residues. Germline loops: CDR1 GTSNPN, CDR2 SVGIG (reference sequence). In DNA, the CDR3 is TGTGCCTGGGACAGGGACAACTCTGGAAACACCATATATTTT. It encodes CAWDRDNSGNTIYF.

This clone came up once. The chain carries TRBV19 and TRBJ1-1; no firm D call. CDR3 length: 14 amino acids. CDR1 and CDR2 from the germline V gene are LNHDA and SQIVND (reference sequence). V lost 9 bases and J 1 base, leaving 15 bases between the germline ends. The DNA of the CDR3 is TGTGCCAGCCGGTCTGGCGGAAAGAACACTGAAGCTTTCTTT. It codes for CASRSGGKNTEAFF.

This clone was seen more than once but under ten times. This sequence joins TRBV5-1 and TRBJ1-1; TRBD1 matches at 7 bases. Germline values: CDR1 SGHRS, CDR2 YFSETQ. This CDR3 is built from 15 residues. The V segment lost 4 bases and the J segment 1 base; nucleotides outside the gene matches: 7. The CDR3 DNA reads TGCGCCAGCAGCCCAGGGGGGTTTCAGAACACTGAAGCTTTCTTT. As protein: CASSPGGFQNTEAFF.

The chain recombines TRBV9 with TRBJ2-5; TRBD2 aligns across 11 bases. Germline trimming cut 4 bases from V and 4 bases from J; bases unmatched to any gene: 9. Germline CDR1 is SGDLS and CDR2 is YYNGEE. The CDR3 has 16 amino acids. The CDR3 sequence is CASSPLSGGAGETQYF. CDR3 sequence (DNA): TGTGCCAGCAGCCCCCTTAGCGGGGGGGCCGGAGAGACCCAGTACTTC.

This chain links TRBV6-5 with TRBJ1-2; 12 bases map to TRBD1. Germline-derived CDR1 and CDR2 are MNHEY and SVGAGI. This CDR3 spans 15 amino acids. V dropped 6 bases and J dropped 5; count of bases not matched to a gene: 7. The CDR3 DNA reads as TGTGCCAGCAGCCCGGTGGGACAGGGGGCTTATGGCTACACCTTC. Translation gives CASSPVGQGAYGYTF.

This clone turned up a few times. J is TRBJ1-2 and V is TRBV11-2; 7 positions match TRBD1. The CDR3 spans 16 residues. Trimming removed 6 bases from V and 8 bases from J; junction bases left unmatched: 18. The germline V gene has CDR1 SGHAT and CDR2 FQNNGV. The CDR3 DNA reads TGTGCCAGCAGTCTTGTTGTCTACAGGGGAGTGGAGGGCTACACCTTC. It translates to CASSLVVYRGVEGYTF.

The V call is TRBV20-1, the J call TRBJ2-3, with 8 positions matching TRBD2. V was pared by 8 bases and J by 4 bases, with 2 bases of the junction left unmatched. Germline V CDR1 and CDR2: DFQATT, SNEGSKA (reference sequence). CDR3 size: 11 residues. The DNA of the CDR3 is TGCAGTCTGCGGGGGGCAGATACGCAGTATTTT. Translated: CSLRGADTQYF.